This T cell receptor (beta chain) was documented in a study of T cells in Graves' hyperthyroidism and ophthalmopathy. Amplification targeted TCR beta CDR3 regions from RNA transcripts. HTBI primers were the set used in a first-round RT-PCR of the TCR CDR3. TCRdb reprocessed the multiplex PCR reads via MiXCR and lists one record per CDR3 protein. Of hundreds of thousands of distinct CDR3 sequences in the sample, approximately 13% are singletons; the top ten hold roughly 5.7%. Blood sampling occurred at first hyperthyroidism diagnosis, ahead of any ophthalmopathy symptoms. The junction had 6 bases not matched to a gene; V was cut back by 4 bases and J by 3 bases. This CDR3 comprises 14 residues. The germline gives CDR1 LGHDT, CDR2 YNNKEL (reference sequence). This clonotype has at least ten counts. Its specificity is unknown. Regarding the study as a whole: Appearing also in blood were most of the thyroid clonotypes expanded above 0.001. Ophthalmopathy, which appeared later, was predicted by the model a median around 6 months before onset.

The sequence came from a woman younger than 45 with Graves' hyperthyroidism that later progressed to Graves' ophthalmopathy. Specimen: blood. This chain uses TRBV3-1 with TRBJ2-7; TRBD2 agrees at 7 bases. In DNA form, the CDR3 reads TGTGCCAGCAGCCGCGGGCTAGCGGTCTACGAGCAGTACTTC. Residues: CASSRGLAVYEQYF.